This T cell receptor beta chain is drawn from a study of immune heterogeneity within non-small cell lung tumors (dated by TCRdb to 2016 to 2019). Looking at the study overall: By histology, a handful of squamous cell carcinomas, 10 to 11 non-squamous carcinomas and 1 tumor not otherwise specified were included. To examine intratumoral immune heterogeneity, the study used whole-exome sequencing, RNA-seq and TCR beta repertoire sequencing on multiple spatially distinct regions of each NSCLC tumor. TCR repertoires were analyzed from fewer than 70 tumor loci of some 15 patients, whereas transcriptome data were available for only 40 or so loci from more than nine patients. Neoantigen binding to each patient's HLA alleles was predicted with netMHCpan-3.0 for mutant peptides of 8 to 11 amino acids. Summary of the overall study and its limitations: A moderate positive correlation (R around 0.35), which was statistically significant, linked local T-cell repertoire clonality to local tumor mutational burden. Within a patient, the same dominant CDR3B clonotypes appeared at multiple loci, but different tumor locations also contained unique high-frequency clones. High-frequency TCR beta clonotypes were largely distinct between individual patients.

This clonotype is described as large (0.1 to 1%). This receptor's antigen is unknown. Base qualities are not provided; no much larger clone lies one nucleotide away. A multiplex PCR system amplified the TCR beta CDR3 region, with a first 10-cycle round using 32 V-gene forward and 13 J-gene reverse primers. A QIAGEN Multiplex PCR Kit was used for first-round PCR, and the primer sequences were filed in Chinese patent CN105087789A. Illumina universal primers were added in a second PCR round performed with the Phusion High-Fidelity PCR Kit. TCR libraries were paired-end sequenced at 151 bp read length on the Illumina HiSeq X Ten platform. Per the original workflow: Cutadapt was used to discard reads without multiplex PCR primers, PEAR merged the read pairs, and MiXCR with default settings called the CDR3 regions. Repertoire diversity used Shannon entropy, and clonality was computed as one minus Shannon entropy divided by ln of productive unique sequence count. Clonotypes at a frequency of at least 0.5% were defined as dominant or high-frequency T-cell clones. TCRdb ran its own pipeline on the public reads, namely fastp trimming at Q25 and MiXCR clone calling, and kept in-frame beta chains. One record per CDR3 amino acid sequence lists the most common genes and DNA. The V and J calls were determined by TCRdb, not by the authors. The sample includes fewer than 3,000 distinct CDR3 sequences, with around 25% observed a single time. Under 20% of the sample is held by the ten biggest clonotypes.

From its cysteine to its phenylalanine, the CDR3 spans 15 amino acids. The retained sequence is limited to the CDR3, 45 bases, with the frame set at the first base. The germline V gene supplies CDR1 MNHNS and CDR2 SASEGT. The junction shows trimming of 1 base on V and 7 bases on J, plus 13 bases between the germline ends. For the TCR template, genomic DNA was extracted from bulk tumor tissue, and roughly 580 ng of gDNA was amplified for each sample. During surgery, multiple biopsies were taken from each primary tumor, with sampling sites spaced as far apart as possible within the tumor mass. Patients in the study cohort, which was described as untreated, were newly diagnosed NSCLC cases going through curative surgery. The donors were over 12 patients with newly diagnosed non-small cell lung cancer who were having surgery with curative intent. A couple of independent pathologists examined the resected tumor masses. Only DNA and RNA samples of high quality went on to sequencing.

This TCR was sampled from a female donor with non-small cell lung cancer. The sequenced sample consisted of lung tumor tissue. The rearranged segments are TRBV6-1 and TRBJ1-4; matching of 5 bases hints at TRBD1 as the D gene. Here the CDR3 is given as CASSEDNGGVEKLFF. In nucleotides, the sequence is TGTGCCAGCAGTGAAGATAATGGGGGGGTTGAAAAACTGTTTTTT.